These 21 T cell receptor beta chains originate from one sample sequenced in a study of T cell responses to AZD1222 COVID-19 vaccine. The table came from immunoSEQ multiplex PCR; TCRdb's copy has only in-frame clones and leaves some out. This table holds more than 140,000 clones, 88% found once. Material: peripheral blood, obtained on day 0 of MenACWY control vaccination. The receptors here all came from an adult in good health.

The genes are TRBV6-5 and TRBJ2-3; D not certain. The germline V gene has CDR1 MNHEY and CDR2 SVGAGI. With 8 bases removed from V and 2 bases from J, the gap between germline ends came to 5 bases. This CDR3 comprises 11 residues. The CDR3 loop is CASDDTDTQYF. CDR3 nucleotides: TGTGCCAGCGACGACACAGATACGCAGTATTTT.

The rearrangement links TRBV11-3 to TRBJ2-2; D is perhaps TRBD1 (5 bases). The CDR3 consists of 14 residues. Germline CDR1 SGHNT, CDR2 YENEEA. V was pared by 3 bases and J by 7 bases, with 12 bases between. The CDR3 protein is CASSFGRVDGELFF. Written as DNA, the CDR3 is TGTGCCAGCAGCTTCGGCAGGGTAGACGGGGAGCTGTTTTTT.

The chain is built from TRBV5-1 and TRBJ1-4; D remains ambiguous. Trimming took off 0 bases at V and 6 bases at J, with 15 bases between the two ends. This CDR3 contains 16 residues. Germline V gives CDR1 SGHRS, CDR2 YFSETQ. CDR3 in DNA: TGCGCCAGCAGCTTGGAAGGATCCAACAACTATGAAAAACTGTTTTTT. Translated, it gives CASSLEGSNNYEKLFF.

The chain joins TRBV18 to TRBJ2-7; 11 bases are a match to TRBD2. Germline V lookup: CDR1 KGHSH, CDR2 LQKENI. V lost 2 bases, J lost 2 bases, and 2 bases stayed unmatched. The CDR3 extends over 15 amino acids. CDR3 in amino acids: CASSPGTSGAYEQYF. The CDR3 nucleotides read TGTGCCAGCTCACCAGGGACTAGCGGAGCCTACGAGCAGTACTTC.

In its sample, this clone was seen once. The CDR3 spells CASTNRSPGGGNTIYF. CDR3 coding DNA: TGTGCCAGTACCAATAGGAGTCCGGGGGGTGGAAACACCATATATTTT. The V call is TRBV19, the J call TRBJ1-3; maybe TRBD1 (5 bases). V was trimmed by 7 bases and J by 3 bases, leaving 19 bases between them. Germline V CDR1 and CDR2: LNHDA, SQIVND (reference sequence). This CDR3 is built from 16 residues.

The V gene is TRBV5-4, the J gene TRBJ1-3, with TRBD1 matching 7 bases. V dropped 7 bases and J dropped 2; count of bases not matched to a gene: 3. Per germline, CDR1 SGHNT and CDR2 YYREEE (reference sequence). The CDR3 runs 13 residues. The CDR3 DNA reads TGTGCCAGCGGTGACAGGGCTGGAAACACCATATATTTT. Translation: CASGDRAGNTIYF.

This clone was counted once. V and J are TRBV29-1 and TRBJ1-1, with D hard to call. Trimming removed 1 base from V and 4 bases from J, with 10 bases in between. The CDR3 length is 13 residues. Germline V CDR1 and CDR2: SQVTM, ANQGSEA. In nucleotides, the CDR3 is TGCAGCGTTGAAGGGGGAGGAGGCACTGAAGCTTTCTTT. This encodes CSVEGGGGTEAFF.

CDR3 amino acids: CASSFETYEQYF. The CDR3 DNA follows: TGTGCCAGCAGCTTCGAGACCTACGAGCAGTACTTC. The chain couples TRBV7-9 to TRBJ2-7, with D hard to call. V was trimmed by 3 bases and J by 2 bases, leaving 5 bases between them. Germline CDR1 SEHNR, CDR2 FQNEAQ (reference sequence). The CDR3 totals 12 residues.

The chain carries TRBV29-1 and TRBJ1-1; 8 bases fit TRBD1. The CDR3 contains 12 residues. From germline, CDR1 is SQVTM and CDR2 ANQGSEA. V lost 6 bases and J lost 11; bases outside the gene matches: 11. CDR3 residues: CSVGTGVATAFF. In DNA form, the CDR3 reads TGCAGCGTGGGGACAGGCGTTGCGACGGCTTTCTTT.

The chain has TRBV27 and TRBJ1-1; D is unclear. The CDR3 sequence is 13 residues long. Germline CDR1 and CDR2: MNHEY and SMNVEV (reference sequence). V dropped 2 bases and J dropped 0 bases, with 4 bases sitting between them. The CDR3 spells CASSLGLNTEAFF. The CDR3 bases are TGTGCCAGCAGTTTAGGTCTGAACACTGAAGCTTTCTTT.

The V call is TRBV25-1, the J call TRBJ1-4; TRBD1 matches at 10 bases. The CDR3 extends over 15 amino acids. The germline gives CDR1 MGHDK, CDR2 SYGVNS. The ends lost 3 bases at V and 6 bases at J; junction bases unmatched: 4. CDR3 sequence: CASSDAGTGDEKLFF. CDR3 bases: TGTGCCAGCAGTGACGCCGGGACAGGGGATGAAAAACTGTTTTTT.

V usage is TRBV24-1 and J usage is TRBJ1-2, with TRBD1 identical over 12 bases. V dropped 1 base and J dropped 2; count of bases not matched to a gene: 4. Germline loops: CDR1 KGHDR, CDR2 SFDVKD. The CDR3 runs to 17 residues. This CDR3 is CATSDFSGTGGNYGYTF. The CDR3 region has the DNA TGTGCCACCAGTGATTTTTCCGGGACAGGGGGCAACTATGGCTACACCTTC.

The chain recombines TRBV2 with TRBJ1-6; possibly TRBD1 for D (5 bases). Germline loops: CDR1 SNHLY, CDR2 FYNNEI. The ends were cut back, 5 bases at V and 8 bases at J, with 13 bases in the middle. The CDR3 covers 14 residues. CDR3 amino acids: CASSSPGGDSPLHF. The CDR3 nucleotides read TGTGCCAGCAGTTCTCCGGGGGGGGATTCACCCCTCCACTTT.

V usage is TRBV9 and J usage is TRBJ2-1; perhaps TRBD2 as D (5 bases). V lost 1 base to trimming and J lost 0 bases, with 8 bases between them. The CDR3 extends over 15 amino acids. The germline V gene encodes CDR1 SGDLS and CDR2 YYNGEE. CDR3 sequence: CASSVLGSSYNEQFF. DNA for the CDR3: TGTGCCAGCAGCGTACTGGGGAGCTCCTACAATGAGCAGTTCTTC.

The genes are TRBV4-3 and TRBJ2-3; D is perhaps TRBD1 (7 bases). The germline V gene encodes CDR1 LGHNA and CDR2 YSLEER. Between the trimmed V and J ends, which lost 10 bases and 4 bases, there was a span of 27 bases. The CDR3 extends over 17 amino acids. CDR3 protein: CATETPYRRGRADTQYF. Written as DNA, the CDR3 is TGCGCCACCGAAACCCCCTACCGGAGGGGGCGGGCAGATACGCAGTATTTT.

The chain combines TRBV6-2 or TRBV6-3 with TRBJ2-1; D may be TRBD2 (6 bases). The CDR3 spans 16 residues. The ends were cut back, 0 bases at V and 6 bases at J, with 15 bases in the middle. The germline V gene has CDR1 MNHEY and CDR2 SVGEGT. CDR3 loop: CASSYSFRREFNEQFF. The CDR3 coding sequence is TGTGCCAGCAGTTACTCTTTTCGACGGGAGTTCAATGAGCAGTTCTTC.

This chain joins TRBV5-4 and TRBJ2-3, with D hard to call. There are 15 residues in the CDR3. V lost 0 bases, J lost 0 bases, and 8 bases lay in between. The V gene's germline CDR1 is SGHNT and CDR2 YYREEE (reference sequence). The CDR3 region has the DNA TGTGCCAGCAGCTTGGGCGGATCTAGCACAGATACGCAGTATTTT. As protein: CASSLGGSSTDTQYF.

The rearrangement uses TRBV2 and TRBJ1-3; TRBD1 is a possible D gene (5 bases). This CDR3 comprises 12 residues. The V end lost 8 bases, the J end lost 4 bases, and 9 bases lay between the germline ends. Germline lookup yields CDR1 SNHLY and CDR2 FYNNEI. This chain's CDR3 is CASGGGGNTIYF. The DNA for the CDR3 is TGTGCCAGCGGTGGGGGGGGAAACACCATATATTTT.

J is TRBJ1-1 and V is TRBV7-9, with 8 bases fitting TRBD1. Germline values: CDR1 SEHNR, CDR2 FQNEAQ (reference sequence). V trimming: 4 bases; J trimming: 0 bases; junction bases outside the gene matches: 7. The CDR3 totals 16 residues. The CDR3 bases are TGTGCCAGCAGCTCCCCCCGGACAGGGATGAACACTGAAGCTTTCTTT. Its protein product is CASSSPRTGMNTEAFF.

CDR3 protein: CASSLDRDRGTDTQYF. The CDR3 nucleotides are TGTGCCAGCAGCTTAGACCGGGACAGGGGAACAGATACGCAGTATTTT. This chain joins TRBV5-5 and TRBJ2-3; TRBD1 matches 10 bases. The CDR3 loop spans 16 amino acids. CDR1 SGHKS and CDR2 YYEKEE come from the germline V gene (reference sequence). With V trimmed by 2 bases and J by 3 bases, 6 bases remained unmatched.

Worth noting for this clone: The junction does not match germline at one end; this may be a read error. V and J are TRBV19 and TRBJ1-3, with 8 positions matching TRBD1. Germline CDR1 LNHDA, CDR2 SQIVND (reference sequence). This CDR3 is 13 amino acids long. The DNA for the CDR3 is TGTGTCAGTAGTACAGGGGGTGGAAACACCATATATTTT. It encodes CVSSTGGGNTIYF. The whole variable domain, remainder taken from reference TRBV19 and TRBJ1-3, is DGGITQSPKYLFRKEGQNVTLSCEQNLNHDAMYWYRQDPGQGLRLIYYSQIVNDFQKGDIAEGYSVSREKKESFPLTVTSAQKNPTAFYLCVSSTGGGNTIYFGEGSWLTVV.